This is a list of T cell receptor beta chains from one sample in a study of blood T cell repertoires in COVID-19. Sequencing used immunoSEQ multiplex PCR; TCRdb keeps in-frame clones, though not all of them. The data contain 210,000 or so clones, under 80% of them seen just once; the ten biggest clones take up roughly 13%. Sequencing was done on a sample of peripheral blood. These receptors all come from a man over 45 who had recovered from COVID-19. Both conserved end residues are part of each CDR3. The order of the fields is J gene, V gene, D gene, clone size, CDR3 DNA, CDR3 protein. D genes are given only for firm matches. The size entry is marked missing in some rows and otherwise reads once, few, many or a size class.

J: TRBJ1-5
V: TRBV6-1
D: NA
size: few
DNA: TGTGCCAGCAGTGAGAGAGTCCATCAGCCCCAGCATTTT
CDR3: CASSERVHQPQHF

J: TRBJ2-1
V: TRBV6-6
D: TRBD2
size: NA
DNA: TGTGCCAGCGCTCCAGGTCGGGGGGGGCGGAATGAGCAGTTCTTC
CDR3: CASAPGRGGRNEQFF

J: TRBJ1-6
V: TRBV18
D: NA
size: NA
DNA: TGTGCCAGCTCACCACGCGGGGCACCCTTCAATATTTCACCCCTCCACTTT
CDR3: CASSPRGAPFNISPLHF

J: TRBJ2-1
V: TRBV9
D: NA
size: NA
DNA: TGTGCCAGCAGCGGCCGGATGGGTTCAACGGAGGAGCAGTTCTTC
CDR3: CASSGRMGSTEEQFF

J: TRBJ1-5
V: TRBV7-2
D: NA
size: once
DNA: TGTGCCAGCAGCTTAGAACGAGGAAATCAGCCCCAGCATTTT
CDR3: CASSLERGNQPQHF

J: TRBJ1-1
V: TRBV18
D: NA
size: NA
DNA: TGTGCCAGCTCACCAGGGCATTCCGAGAACACTGAAGCTTTCTTT
CDR3: CASSPGHSENTEAFF

J: TRBJ2-1
V: TRBV10-3
D: NA
size: NA
DNA: TGTGCCATCAGTGAATCCATGGGGGGTGGTGAGCAGTTCTTC
CDR3: CAISESMGGGEQFF

J: TRBJ2-2
V: TRBV7-2
D: NA
size: NA
DNA: TGTGCCAGCAGAGTGGAGGCCGGGGAGCTGTTTTTT
CDR3: CASRVEAGELFF

J: TRBJ2-5
V: TRBV5-1
D: TRBD2
size: once
DNA: TGCGCCAGCAGCTGGACTAGCGGGAGTAGGGAGACCCAGTACTTC
CDR3: CASSWTSGSRETQYF

J: TRBJ1-5
V: TRBV6-5
D: NA
size: few
DNA: TGTGCCAGCTCGGCGGGATTAGGGCAGCCCCAGCATTTT
CDR3: CASSAGLGQPQHF

J: TRBJ2-2
V: TRBV5-4
D: NA
size: NA
DNA: TGTGCCAGCAGCTTGGCCAGGCCCGGGGAGCTGTTTTTT
CDR3: CASSLARPGELFF

J: TRBJ2-1
V: TRBV27
D: NA
size: NA
DNA: TGTGCCAGCAGCCTTTATGGTCGGGAGAGTACCTACAATGAGCAGTTCTTC
CDR3: CASSLYGRESTYNEQFF

J: TRBJ2-1
V: TRBV7-2
D: NA
size: few
DNA: TGTGCCAGCAGCTTAATCACAGGGCGAGGGATCGATGAGCAGTTCTTC
CDR3: CASSLITGRGIDEQFF

J: TRBJ1-6
V: TRBV19
D: NA
size: NA
DNA: TGTGCCAGTAAGGAGAGCACCTATAATTCACCCCTCCACTTT
CDR3: CASKESTYNSPLHF

J: TRBJ2-7
V: TRBV7-8
D: TRBD2
size: NA
DNA: TGTGCCAGCAATCTCGCCCTTGCGGGAGTCGACGAGCAGTACTTC
CDR3: CASNLALAGVDEQYF

J: TRBJ2-3
V: TRBV7-3
D: TRBD2
size: NA
DNA: TGTGCCAGCAGCTCGGGACTAGCGGGAGGCACAGATACGCAGTATTTT
CDR3: CASSSGLAGGTDTQYF

J: TRBJ2-7
V: TRBV24-1
D: NA
size: NA
DNA: TGTGCCACCAGTGATTACGGCTACGAGCAGTACTTC
CDR3: CATSDYGYEQYF

J: TRBJ1-4
V: TRBV19
D: NA
size: NA
DNA: TGTGCCAGTAGTATAGGCGCATATAATGAAAAACTGTTTTTT
CDR3: CASSIGAYNEKLFF

J: TRBJ1-6
V: TRBV7-7
D: TRBD1
size: few
DNA: TGTGCCAGCAGCTTAACCGACAGGGGGGATTCACCCCTCCACTTT
CDR3: CASSLTDRGDSPLHF

J: TRBJ2-1
V: TRBV5-4
D: TRBD2
size: few
DNA: TGTGCCAGCAGCTTGGGGGCTAGCGGGCGATACAATGAGCAGTTCTTC
CDR3: CASSLGASGRYNEQFF

J: TRBJ2-2
V: TRBV5-1
D: TRBD2
size: NA
DNA: TGCGCCAGCAGCCCGGGGGGACTAGTGGCCGGGGAGCTGTTTTTT
CDR3: CASSPGGLVAGELFF

J: TRBJ1-6
V: TRBV28
D: NA
size: NA
DNA: TGTGCCAGCAGTTTGCAGCGGGGTAATTCACCCCTCCACTTT
CDR3: CASSLQRGNSPLHF

J: TRBJ1-4
V: TRBV7-9
D: TRBD1
size: NA
DNA: TGTGCCAGCAGCCTGCAACGGACAGGATTTAATGAAAAACTGTTTTTT
CDR3: CASSLQRTGFNEKLFF

J: TRBJ2-5
V: TRBV7-2
D: NA
size: NA
DNA: TGTGCCAGCAGCTCGGAGGGCTGGGTTGGGGAGACCCAGTACTTC
CDR3: CASSSEGWVGETQYF

J: TRBJ1-6
V: TRBV7-9
D: TRBD1
size: once
DNA: TGTGCCAGCAGCCATACCCGGGACAGAGTTTCACCCCTCCACTTT
CDR3: CASSHTRDRVSPLHF

J: TRBJ2-1
V: TRBV27
D: NA
size: NA
DNA: TGTGCCAGCAGCCTCGCGGTACGGTATAGCAATGAGCAGTTCTTC
CDR3: CASSLAVRYSNEQFF